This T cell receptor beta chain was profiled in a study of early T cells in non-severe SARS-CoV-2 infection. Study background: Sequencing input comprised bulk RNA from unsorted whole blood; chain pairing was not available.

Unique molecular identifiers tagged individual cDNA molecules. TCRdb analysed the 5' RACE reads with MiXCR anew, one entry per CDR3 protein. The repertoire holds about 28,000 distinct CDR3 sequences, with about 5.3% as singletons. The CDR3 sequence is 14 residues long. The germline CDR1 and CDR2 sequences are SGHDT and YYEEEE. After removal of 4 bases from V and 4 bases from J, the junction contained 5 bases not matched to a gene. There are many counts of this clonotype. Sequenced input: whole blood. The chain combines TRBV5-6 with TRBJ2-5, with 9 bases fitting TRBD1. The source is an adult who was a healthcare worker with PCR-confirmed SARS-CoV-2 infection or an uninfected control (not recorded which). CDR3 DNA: TGTGCCAGCAGCCAGGGACAGGGAGGAGAGACCCAGTACTTC. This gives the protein CASSQGQGGETQYF. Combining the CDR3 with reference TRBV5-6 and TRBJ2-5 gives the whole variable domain DAGVTQSPTHLIKTRGQQVTLRCSPKSGHDTVSWYQQALGQGPQFIFQYYEEEERQRGNFPDRFSGHQFPNYSSELNVNALLLGDSALYLCASSQGQGGETQYFGPGTRLLVL.